The 32 T cell receptor beta chains listed next were all sequenced from one sample in a study of Japanese encephalitis immunity and Zika vaccine responses. MiXCR, applied by TCRdb to the 5' RACE reads, yields one record per CDR3 protein. The repertoire holds 800 to 1,100 distinct CDR3 sequences, with around 3% as singletons. For 5 to 6 days, PBMCs labeled with CFSE were cultured with peptide pools at 0.8 to 1 ug/mL each. Proliferating CD4 T cells were sorted unfixed as live CD56-CD19-CD16-CD3+CD4+ CFSE-low cells. Sample: antigen-activated CD4+ T cells from blood, cultured, taken during a Zika inactivated vaccine study. The receptors here all came from an adult man who received an inactivated Zika virus vaccine.

This clonotype rates as medium-sized. The chain combines TRBV18 with TRBJ2-3; D is unclear. V dropped 0 bases and J dropped 0 bases, with 7 bases sitting between them. Germline loops: CDR1 KGHSH, CDR2 LQKENI. The CDR3 has 15 amino acids. DNA for the CDR3: TGTGCCAGCTCACCACCGACCCGTAGCACAGATACGCAGTATTTT. Protein product: CASSPPTRSTDTQYF.

In this sample, this clonotype turned up many times. The chain carries TRBV27 and TRBJ2-1; 16 nucleotides align to TRBD2. CDR3 length equals 19 residues. CDR1 MNHEY and CDR2 SMNVEV come from the germline V gene (reference sequence). Losses at the gene ends were 1 base for V and 4 bases for J; bases not matched to a gene: 7. The CDR3 sequence: CASSLFVGGLAGGYNEQFF. CDR3 bases: TGTGCCAGCAGTTTATTCGTCGGGGGACTAGCGGGGGGGTACAATGAGCAGTTCTTC.

Sample share makes this clonotype large. The chain recombines TRBV5-1 with TRBJ2-7; the match to TRBD1 covers 8 bases. CDR1 SGHRS and CDR2 YFSETQ come from the germline V gene. CDR3 length: 13 amino acids. V trimming: 7 bases; J trimming: 5 bases; junction bases outside the gene matches: 8. The CDR3 reads CASGLQGAHEQYF. In DNA, the CDR3 is TGCGCCAGCGGGCTTCAGGGGGCCCACGAGCAGTACTTC.

This clonotype is large. The rearrangement uses TRBV13 and TRBJ2-5; 10 nucleotides match TRBD2. Trimming took 5 bases from V and 1 from J; bases not matched to a gene: 4. Germline CDR1 and CDR2: PRHDT and FYEKMQ (reference sequence). This CDR3 region has 15 residues. The CDR3 loop is CASSRASGGQETQYF. The CDR3 DNA is TGTGCCAGCAGCAGGGCTAGCGGGGGCCAAGAGACCCAGTACTTC.

This clonotype is labeled as large. This chain joins TRBV10-2 and TRBJ2-7; D may be TRBD2 (8 bases). The CDR3 length is 15 residues. V gave up 6 bases and J gave up 3 bases, with 18 bases separating them. Germline CDR1 is WSHSY and CDR2 is SAAADI. CDR3: CASSGGEGAIYEQYF. In DNA, the CDR3 is TGCGCCAGCAGCGGGGGGGAGGGGGCTATCTACGAGCAGTACTTC.

This clonotype was detected ten times or more. The rearrangement uses TRBV5-1 and TRBJ1-2; D gene uncertain. CDR1 and CDR2 from the germline V gene are SGHRS and YFSETQ. The CDR3 runs to 16 residues. Between the trimmed V and J ends, which lost 3 bases and 4 bases, there was a span of 19 bases. CDR3 region: CASSSYGANLLYGYTF. CDR3 DNA: TGCGCCAGCAGCTCCTACGGAGCAAATCTTCTCTATGGCTACACCTTC.

This clonotype is labeled medium-sized. The CDR3 DNA sequence: TGTGCCAGCAGCCGACAGGGGACCGGGGAGCTGTTTTTT. It is translated as CASSRQGTGELFF. The V and J genes are TRBV7-2 and TRBJ2-2; 8 nucleotides match TRBD1. This CDR3 contains 13 residues. From germline, CDR1 is SGHTA and CDR2 FQGNSA. Losses at the gene ends were 5 bases for V and 5 bases for J; bases not matched to a gene: 1.

This clonotype rates as large (0.1 to 1%). The V gene is TRBV4-3, the J gene TRBJ2-2; D gene unclear. V dropped 0 bases and J dropped 7 bases, with 15 bases sitting between them. The germline CDR1 and CDR2 sequences are LGHNA and YSLEER. The CDR3 is made up of 16 amino acids. CDR3 DNA sequence: TGCGCCAGCAGCCAAGATATCCCCTCCGGCGTCGGGGAGCTGTTTTTT. Its protein is CASSQDIPSGVGELFF.

This clonotype was counted at least ten times. This chain connects TRBV7-2 to TRBJ1-2; perhaps TRBD1 as D (6 bases). V dropped 7 bases and J dropped 5 bases, with 17 bases sitting between them. Looked up from germline, CDR1 is SGHTA and CDR2 is FQGNSA. The CDR3 covers 14 residues. The CDR3 DNA reads as TGTGCCAGCACCAATCTGGCCAGGGGATATGGCTACACCTTC. Translated: CASTNLARGYGYTF. Complete variable domain (other parts from reference TRBV7-2 and TRBJ1-2): GAGVSQSPSNKVTEKGKDVELRCDPISGHTALYWYRQSLGQGLEFLIYFQGNSAPDKSGLPSDRFSAERTGGSVSTLTIQRTQQEDSAVYLCASTNLARGYGYTFGSGTRLTVV.

By frequency in the sample, this clonotype is large. The genes are TRBV20-1 and TRBJ1-5; tentative D call: TRBD1 (6 bases). CDR1 and CDR2 (germline): DFQATT, SNEGSKA (reference sequence). The CDR3 loop spans 21 amino acids. V shed 6 bases and J shed 0 bases, with 33 bases lying between them. The CDR3 loop is CSAVPWGGDRSLSVSNQPQHF. The CDR3 DNA reads TGCAGTGCCGTCCCGTGGGGGGGTGACAGGAGCCTTTCGGTTAGCAATCAGCCCCAGCATTTT.

Sample share makes this clonotype large. The rearrangement joins TRBV6-5 to TRBJ1-6; D is unclear. The CDR3 totals 14 residues. Trimming cost V 6 bases and J 7 bases, with 13 bases left between them. Germline lookup yields CDR1 MNHEY and CDR2 SVGAGI. DNA of the CDR3: TGTGCCAGCAGACCGCGGGTGGGGAATTCACCCCTCCACTTT. Encoded protein: CASRPRVGNSPLHF.

Worth noting for this clonotype: A far larger clone is one base from this, pointing to a likely read error. This sequence joins TRBV11-3 and TRBJ2-7, with no clear D. The V and J ends lost 5 bases and 5 bases respectively, with 7 bases between them. CDR3 length equals 11 residues. Germline CDR1 reads SGHNT; CDR2 reads YENEEA. CDR3 nucleotides: TGTGCCAGCAGCCCTCACAACGAGCAGTACTTC. Translating gives CASSPHNEQYF.

Details on this clonotype: The conserved phenylalanine or tryptophan is not found at the CDR3 terminus, so this likely reflects a read error. The DNA is left out, because the CDR3 cannot be placed on it with certainty; the CDR3 is given as TCRdb lists it. V usage is TRBV6-2 or TRBV6-3 and J usage is TRBJ2-2. Germline values: CDR1 MNHEY, CDR2 SVGEGT. Including both end residues, the CDR3 is 11 amino acids long. CDR3 amino acids: CASSYTGERFL.

By sample fraction, this clonotype is medium-sized. This may be a read error: a much more frequent sequence differs by one nucleotide. This rearrangement joins TRBV4-3 to TRBJ2-7; 8 bases are a match to TRBD1. CDR3 length equals 16 residues. Trimming cost V 0 bases and J 4 bases; bases outside gene matches: 8. CDR1 and CDR2 from the germline V gene are LGHNA and YSLEER. The CDR3 bases are TGCGCCAGCAGCCAAGATGCCCCGACAGGGGAATACGAGCAGTACTTC. Translating gives CASSQDAPTGEYEQYF.

This clonotype was counted at least ten times. This sequence joins TRBV6-5 and TRBJ2-5; D remains ambiguous. The CDR3 totals 13 residues. The V gene lost 0 bases and the J gene lost 5 bases, with 7 bases spanning the gap. The V gene's germline CDR1 is MNHEY and CDR2 SVGAGI. The CDR3 region is CASSYSIGETQYF. CDR3 in DNA: TGTGCCAGCAGTTACTCGATAGGGGAGACCCAGTACTTC.

This clonotype qualifies as medium-sized. This sequence joins TRBV6-1 and TRBJ2-3; TRBD2 is a possible D gene (6 bases). This CDR3 is 16 amino acids long. The V end lost 5 bases, the J end lost 1 base, and 16 bases lay between the germline ends. In germline, CDR1 is MNHNS, CDR2 SASEGT. DNA for the CDR3: TGTGCCAGCAGTCAACTACTAGCCGTGGGCACAGATACGCAGTATTTT. Its translation: CASSQLLAVGTDTQYF.

This clonotype showed up many times. The V call is TRBV30, the J call TRBJ2-5; D is unresolved. This CDR3 spans 15 amino acids. The V gene lost 1 base and the J gene lost 4 bases, with 16 bases spanning the gap. Germline V lookup: CDR1 GTSNPN, CDR2 SVGIG (reference sequence). The CDR3 region has the DNA TGTGCCTGGAGTGGGGTCACAACGTGGACAGAGACCCAGTACTTC. Residues: CAWSGVTTWTETQYF.

This clonotype was counted ten times or more. For the CDR3, the DNA is TGTGCCTGGAGTGTATTGTTGGGCTACACCTTC. Its protein is CAWSVLLGYTF. V gene TRBV30 combines with J gene TRBJ1-2; D ambiguous. V lost 0 bases, J lost 8 bases, and 7 bases lay in between. In germline, CDR1 is GTSNPN, CDR2 SVGIG (reference sequence). The CDR3 is 11 amino acids.

This clonotype is termed medium-sized (0.01 to 0.1%). The chain links TRBV5-4 to TRBJ2-1; the match to TRBD1 covers 8 bases. V lost 4 bases and J lost 0; bases outside the gene matches: 6. The CDR3 is made up of 16 amino acids. Germline values: CDR1 SGHNT, CDR2 YYREEE (reference sequence). CDR3 in DNA: TGTGCCAGCAGCGGCGGACAGGGATACTCCTACAATGAGCAGTTCTTC. This sequence encodes CASSGGQGYSYNEQFF. Full variable domain (rest looked up from reference TRBV5-4 and TRBJ2-1): ETGVTQSPTHLIKTRGQQVTLRCSSQSGHNTVSWYQQALGQGPQFIFQYYREEENGRGNFPPRFSGLQFPNYSSELNVNALELDDSALYLCASSGGQGYSYNEQFFGPGTRLTVL.

In its sample, this clonotype is medium-sized. V gene TRBV5-4 combines with J gene TRBJ2-1; 7 nucleotides agree with TRBD2. CDR1 SGHNT and CDR2 YYREEE come from the germline V gene (reference sequence). This CDR3 has 15 residues. V shed 5 bases and J 4 bases; nucleotides not matched to a gene: 9. CDR3 sequence: CASRGDREDYNEQFF. The CDR3 region has the DNA TGTGCCAGCAGGGGGGATCGGGAGGATTACAATGAGCAGTTCTTC.

The chain uses TRBV3-2 and TRBJ1-2; the table's D call TRBD1 went unverified against the DNA. TRBV3-2 is recorded as a pseudogene. The CDR3 is 16 amino acids. CDR3 region: CASSQARTGVSYGYTF. The CDR3 coding sequence is TGTGCCAGCAGCCAAGCCAGGACAGGGGTTTCCTATGGCTACACCTTC.

This clonotype is categorized as medium-sized (0.01 to 0.1%). A clone one base away is much larger, so this may be a read error. The V and J genes are TRBV6-2 or TRBV6-3 and TRBJ2-6; no clear D. The ends were cut back, 6 bases at V and 4 bases at J, with 16 bases in the middle. The CDR3 has 16 residues. Germline assignment: CDR1 MNHEY and CDR2 SVGEGT. CDR3 sequence reads: CASSPDSASGANVLTF. In nucleotides, the CDR3 is TGTGCCAGCAGCCCTGACTCCGCCTCAGGGGCCAACGTCCTGACTTTC.

In its sample, this clonotype ranks as medium-sized (0.01 to 0.1%). The rearrangement links TRBV6-2 or TRBV6-3 to TRBJ2-3, with TRBD1 identical over 8 bases. J was trimmed by 5 bases and V by 2 bases; bases with no gene match: 9. There are 16 residues in the CDR3. Germline CDR1 reads MNHEY; CDR2 reads SVGEGT. This CDR3 is CASSYGAGGPLDTQYF. In DNA form, the CDR3 reads TGTGCCAGCAGTTACGGGGCAGGGGGCCCCTTAGATACGCAGTATTTT.

The V gene is TRBV15, the J gene TRBJ2-2; TRBD1 might be the D (6 bases). Trimming shortened V by 3 bases and J by 5 bases, and 13 bases separated the two germline ends. Germline CDR1 reads LNHNV; CDR2 reads YYDKDF (reference sequence). The CDR3 runs to 15 residues. The CDR3 DNA reads TGTGCCACCAGCAGGGGGGCAGGGCGGACCGGGGAGCTGTTTTTT. It encodes CATSRGAGRTGELFF.

By its share, this clonotype is large (0.1 to 1%). V gene TRBV29-1 combines with J gene TRBJ2-7; no clear D. The CDR3 totals 14 residues. Trimming took off 1 base at V and 3 bases at J, with 13 bases between the two ends. The V gene's germline CDR1 is SQVTM and CDR2 ANQGSEA. CDR3 protein: CSVEGGRGYYEQYF. The CDR3 nucleotides read TGCAGCGTTGAAGGAGGAAGAGGCTACTACGAGCAGTACTTC.

Relative to its sample, this clonotype is large (0.1 to 1%). The rearrangement links TRBV6-6 to TRBJ2-7; possibly TRBD1 for D (6 bases). V lost 7 bases, J lost 3 bases, and 13 bases lay in between. Germline CDR1 and CDR2: MNHNY and SVGAGI (reference sequence). The CDR3 is 13 amino acids. The CDR3 nucleotides are TGTGCCAGCACTCCACAGGGTAGCTACGAGCAGTACTTC. It encodes CASTPQGSYEQYF.

This clonotype is categorized as medium-sized. V is TRBV21-1 and J is TRBJ1-3. TRBV21-1 is tagged as a pseudogene. The CDR3 totals 14 residues. CDR3: CASRHQCSGNTIYF. DNA for the CDR3: TGTGCCAGCCGGCACCAATGCTCTGGAAACACCATATATTTT.

This clonotype has ten or more counts. This chain uses TRBV5-4 with TRBJ2-5, with 10 bases identical to TRBD1. The V gene's germline CDR1 is SGHNT and CDR2 YYREEE (reference sequence). V lost 4 bases and J lost 0; bases outside the gene matches: 6. CDR3 length: 16 amino acids. DNA of the CDR3: TGTGCCAGCAGCCCGGGGGGACAGGGGTACCAAGAGACCCAGTACTTC. Translation gives CASSPGGQGYQETQYF. The full variable domain, rest sourced from reference TRBV5-4 and TRBJ2-5, is ETGVTQSPTHLIKTRGQQVTLRCSSQSGHNTVSWYQQALGQGPQFIFQYYREEENGRGNFPPRFSGLQFPNYSSELNVNALELDDSALYLCASSPGGQGYQETQYFGPGTRLLVL.

This clonotype appeared many times. The CDR3: CAWNGGGMWAFF. The CDR3 region has the DNA TGTGCCTGGAATGGGGGGGGGATGTGGGCTTTCTTT. The chain couples TRBV30 to TRBJ1-1; a possible D gene is TRBD1 (5 bases). Trimming removed 4 bases at V and 11 bases at J, with 17 bases between. Germline V gives CDR1 GTSNPN, CDR2 SVGIG (reference sequence). The length of the CDR3 is 12 residues.

This clonotype is medium-sized (0.01 to 0.1%). The V call is TRBV29-1, the J call TRBJ1-4, with a weak D call TRBD1 (5 bases). There are 11 residues in the CDR3. The ends were cut back, 6 bases at V and 7 bases at J, with 9 bases in the middle. CDR1 SQVTM and CDR2 ANQGSEA come from the germline V gene. DNA for the CDR3: TGCAGCGTAACAGGCGGTGAAAAACTGTTTTTT. It yields the protein CSVTGGEKLFF.

This clonotype was seen ten or more times. The rearrangement uses TRBV10-2 and TRBJ2-5, with D tentatively TRBD1 or TRBD2 (5 bases each). CDR3 length equals 13 residues. Germline-derived CDR1 and CDR2 are WSHSY and SAAADI. Trimming removed 11 bases at V and 9 bases at J, with 22 bases between. The CDR3 is CAGQRDAAGSQYF. As DNA, the CDR3 is TGCGCCGGGCAAAGGGACGCCGCAGGGTCCCAGTACTTC.

Relative to its sample, this clonotype is large. V is TRBV3-1 and J is TRBJ2-5; TRBD1 agrees at 8 bases. With V trimmed by 2 bases and J by 5 bases, 10 bases remained unmatched. CDR3 length: 16 residues. Germline CDR1 reads LGHDT; CDR2 reads YNNKEL (reference sequence). The CDR3 here is CASSQRTGWSGETQYF. DNA for the CDR3: TGTGCCAGCAGCCAAAGGACAGGGTGGAGTGGGGAGACCCAGTACTTC.